This T cell receptor (beta chain) was sequenced for a study of blood T cell repertoires in COVID-19 (dated by TCRdb to 2020 to 2021). Describing the broader study: The collaborator samples originated in the United States, Italy and Spain and spanned the acute and convalescent phases of COVID-19. A freely available public database, intended as a resource for researchers studying the immune response to SARS-CoV-2, is where the repertoires were released. The sample metadata nearly always contained a de-identified subject ID, COVID-19 status, age in years and sex. The material from the prospective study consisted of cDNA or gDNA derived from T cells, B-cell-depleted T cells, or PBMCs. The samples were drawn from the first 160 participants of the ongoing ImmuneRACE study and from some 1,300 subjects provided by 6 global collaborators. HLA class I and class II types, where available, came from metadata supplied by the sample provider rather than from assay-based typing. Deeply sampled blood TCRbeta repertoires from subjects exposed to, actively infected with, or recovered from COVID-19 were included in the dataset. Overall study outcomes, separate from this receptor: The amount of clinical and demographic metadata varied by source and participant and was provided uncurated.

Relative to germline, V is missing 5 bases and J is missing 2 bases, with 5 bases of the junction outside any gene match. Its CDR3 holds 15 amino acids, cysteine through phenylalanine. Only the CDR3 DNA is retained, 45 bases long and in frame from the first base. From the germline V gene, CDR1 is SGHTA and CDR2 is FQGNSA. The immunoSEQ Assay, a bias-controlled multiplex PCR, was used to amplify TCRbeta CDR3 regions from genomic DNA. The published analysis was carried out like this. The number of nucleated cells in each sample was estimated by amplification of reference gene primers within the assay. To quantify the absolute abundance of each unique TCRbeta CDR3 rearrangement, sequence reads were collapsed and filtered. Productive Simpson clonality was computed per sample as the square root of Simpson's diversity index over productive rearrangements. TCRdb retrieved this table from immuneACCESS and kept in-frame rearrangements only. Not all clones are present; in checked studies, unresolved V genes account for under half, and no reason is known for the remainder. V, J and clone size reflect that table, while D and trimming were determined from the DNA. The table for this sample lists 89,000 or so clones; 85% of them were counted only once. 35% to 40% of the sample comes from the top ten.

In regard to this clone: No cognate antigen has been identified for it. Per-base quality was not reported, and no clone a single base away is much larger than it. Other DNA sequences from this sample encode an identical CDR3 as well.

Each collaborating institution followed its own protocols to collect whole blood in K2EDTA tubes. For TCRbeta analysis, collaborator samples were shipped as frozen whole blood, as isolated PBMCs, or as DNA extracted from either sample type. Sequencing was done on a sample of peripheral blood. This TCR came from an elderly man with acute or convalescent COVID-19. This chain is built from TRBV7-2 and TRBJ2-3, with 9 central nucleotides matching TRBD2. The nucleotide sequence reads as follows: TGTGCCAGCAGCCCTTGGACTAGCGCCACAGATACGCAGTATTTT. It translates as CASSPWTSATDTQYF.